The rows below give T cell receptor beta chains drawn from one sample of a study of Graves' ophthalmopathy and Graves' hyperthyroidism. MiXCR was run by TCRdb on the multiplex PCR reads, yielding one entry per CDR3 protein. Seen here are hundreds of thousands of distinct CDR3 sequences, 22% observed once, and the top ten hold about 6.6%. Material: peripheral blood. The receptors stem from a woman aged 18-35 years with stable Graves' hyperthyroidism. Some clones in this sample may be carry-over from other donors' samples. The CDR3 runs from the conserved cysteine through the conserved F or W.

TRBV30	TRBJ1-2	CAWPRTGDGYTF
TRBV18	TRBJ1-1	CASSPFRTGDTEAFF
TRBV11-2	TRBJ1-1	CASSSQPEAFF
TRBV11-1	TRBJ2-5	CASSPRTGPYPTWETQYF
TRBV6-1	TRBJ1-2	CASSEDRVLYGYTF
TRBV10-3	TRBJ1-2	CAISEDSSSGYTF
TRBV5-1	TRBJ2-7	CASSPTGDSYEQYF
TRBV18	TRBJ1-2	CASDYGQDYGYTF
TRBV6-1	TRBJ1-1	CASSEHGLERGTEAFF
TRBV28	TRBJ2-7	CASRGGSVPYEQYF
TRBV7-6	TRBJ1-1	CASSSLGGLFTEAFF
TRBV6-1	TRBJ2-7	CASSEIGGNEQYF
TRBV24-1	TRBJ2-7	CATSDFEPRGGRTYEQYF
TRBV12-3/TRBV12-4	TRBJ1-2	CASSAKHRDGGYTF
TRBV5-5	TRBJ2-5	CASSLEGLGETQYF
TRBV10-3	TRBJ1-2	CAISSDGPNYGYTF
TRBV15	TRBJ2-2	CATSKFLGANTGELFF
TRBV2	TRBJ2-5	CASSQEPRFGETQYF
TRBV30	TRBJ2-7	CAWRGAGEQYF
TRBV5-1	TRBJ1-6	CASSLDDRGISPLHF
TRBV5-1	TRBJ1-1	CASSFTGRGTEAFF
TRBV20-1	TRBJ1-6	CSARDLFSDPTGGVSPLHF
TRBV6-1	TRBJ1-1	CASSETVMTEAFF
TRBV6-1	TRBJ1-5	CASSDLGIQPQHF
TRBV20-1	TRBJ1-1	CSAMAGGNTEAFF
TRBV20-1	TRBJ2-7	CSAATGGGYEQYF
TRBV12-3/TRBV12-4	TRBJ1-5	CASSLAVQPQHF
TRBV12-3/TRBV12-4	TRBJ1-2	CASRSRRINYGYTF
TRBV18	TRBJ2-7	CASSPTPAGSSYEQYF
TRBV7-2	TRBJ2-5	CASSSGLAGGRGTQYF
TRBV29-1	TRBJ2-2	CSGDSNTGELFF
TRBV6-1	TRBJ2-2	CASEGVNTGELFF
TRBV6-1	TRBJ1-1	CASKGGAAEAFF
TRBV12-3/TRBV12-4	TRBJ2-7	CASSLGVNAYEQYF
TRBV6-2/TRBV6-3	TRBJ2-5	CASSYFTGTLGAQYF